The 16 T cell receptor beta chains below all came from one sample that was sequenced in a study of T cell changes during pregnancy in multiple sclerosis. The table came from immunoSEQ multiplex PCR; TCRdb's copy has only in-frame clones and leaves some out. The profile shows under 80,000 clones, 94% of them singletons. The input for sequencing was peripheral blood, taken in the third trimester of pregnancy. These TCRs come from a female donor with multiple sclerosis, enrolled in a pregnancy study.

V is TRBV18 and J is TRBJ2-7; D uncertain. The germline gives CDR1 KGHSH, CDR2 LQKENI. The germline V and J ends were trimmed by 3 bases and 2 bases, with 11 bases remaining between them. This CDR3 is 14 amino acids long. CDR3 bases: TGTGCCAGCTCACCTTTACAGAAAGCCTACGAGCAGTACTTC. Translated, it gives CASSPLQKAYEQYF.

The rearrangement joins TRBV7-2 to TRBJ2-1; D is perhaps TRBD2 (6 bases). The CDR3 is made up of 15 amino acids. The V and J ends lost 2 bases and 5 bases respectively, with 13 bases between them. Germline CDR1 and CDR2: SGHTA and FQGNSA. CDR3 region: CASSLKLAVNNEQFF. The CDR3 DNA follows: TGTGCCAGCAGCTTAAAACTAGCAGTAAACAATGAGCAGTTCTTC.

V usage is TRBV6-5 and J usage is TRBJ1-1, with D unresolved. V lost 5 bases to trimming and J lost 4 bases, with 11 bases between them. Germline CDR1 reads MNHEY; CDR2 reads SVGAGI. The CDR3 is made up of 13 amino acids. As DNA, the CDR3 is TGTGCCAGCAGTCAGGCCCATAGCACTGAAGCTTTCTTT. Protein sequence: CASSQAHSTEAFF.

The CDR3 is CASSLSEGASYEQYF. The CDR3 coding sequence is TGTGCCAGCAGCCTCTCGGAGGGCGCCTCCTACGAGCAGTACTTC. This chain connects TRBV7-2 to TRBJ2-7; D is perhaps TRBD2 (6 bases). The CDR3 totals 15 residues. V was clipped by 5 bases and J by 0 bases, with 14 bases between them. Per germline, CDR1 SGHTA and CDR2 FQGNSA.

This rearrangement joins TRBV7-2 to TRBJ2-7, with D possibly matching TRBD2 (5 bases). CDR3 length equals 12 residues. Germline V gene data show CDR1 as SGHTA and CDR2 as FQGNSA. V shed 3 bases and J shed 7 bases, with 10 bases lying between them. Here the CDR3 DNA reads TGTGCCAGCAGCTTTTCACGAGGGGAGCAGTACTTC. It translates to CASSFSRGEQYF.

The rearrangement links TRBV18 to TRBJ1-4; 10 nucleotides agree with TRBD1. Per germline, CDR1 KGHSH and CDR2 LQKENI. The CDR3 consists of 19 residues. V lost 1 base to trimming and J lost 6 bases; unmatched junction nucleotides: 14. The CDR3, as DNA: TGTGCCAGCTCACCACTGGGACAGGGGAGCGTCGGAGCTGATGAAAAACTGTTTTTT. This gives the protein CASSPLGQGSVGADEKLFF.

J is TRBJ1-5 and V is TRBV4-2, with D perhaps TRBD1 (6 bases). V lost 1 base and J lost 6, with 13 bases in between. The CDR3 totals 15 residues. From germline, CDR1 is LGHNA and CDR2 YNFKEQ. CDR3 in DNA: TGTGCCAGCAGCCAAGGTGAGGGGGGGCTTCAGCCCCAGCATTTT. It specifies CASSQGEGGLQPQHF.

J is TRBJ2-4 and V is TRBV7-3; 10 positions match TRBD2. Germline V gene data show CDR1 as SGHTA and CDR2 as FQGTGA. The CDR3 has 15 residues. Losses at the gene ends were 5 bases for V and 7 bases for J; bases not matched to a gene: 8. Written as DNA, the CDR3 is TGTGCCAGCAGCCAGCGGGGGGGCTCGGGCAACATTCAGTACTTC. Translating it yields CASSQRGGSGNIQYF.

The rearrangement uses TRBV6-5 and TRBJ2-1; D not certain. Germline V gene sequence: CDR1 MNHEY, CDR2 SVGAGI. The germline V and J ends were trimmed by 0 bases and 5 bases, with 8 bases remaining between them. The CDR3 runs 14 residues. CDR3 sequence reads: CASSYSTFNNEQFF. The CDR3 nucleotides read TGTGCCAGCAGTTACTCGACTTTTAACAATGAGCAGTTCTTC.

The V gene is TRBV11-3, the J gene TRBJ2-1; D not resolved. CDR3 size: 15 residues. Trimming stripped 0 bases from V and 0 bases from J, with 6 bases between. Germline CDR1 reads SGHNT; CDR2 reads YENEEA. The CDR3 nucleotides read TGTGCCAGCAGCTTAGACTCCTACTCCTACAATGAGCAGTTCTTC. Its translation: CASSLDSYSYNEQFF.

This clone was seen a handful of times. This chain's CDR3 is CASSDRGAGYGYTF. As DNA, the CDR3 is TGTGCCAGCAGTGATCGGGGGGCAGGCTATGGCTACACCTTC. V usage is TRBV6-1 and J usage is TRBJ1-2; the D gene is possibly TRBD1 (6 bases). Germline CDR1 MNHNS, CDR2 SASEGT. The ends were cut back, 3 bases at V and 4 bases at J, with 12 bases in the middle. The CDR3 totals 14 residues.

J is TRBJ2-7 and V is TRBV11-2, with D maybe TRBD2 (5 bases). CDR3 length: 17 amino acids. Germline loops: CDR1 SGHAT, CDR2 FQNNGV. Deletions cut 7 bases from V and 1 base from J, with 23 bases between. CDR3 protein: CASIKEVGDLGSYEQYF. The CDR3 region has the DNA TGTGCCAGCATTAAGGAGGTGGGCGACTTAGGATCCTACGAGCAGTACTTC.

This sequence joins TRBV6-5 and TRBJ1-2; no definite D call. This CDR3 is built from 12 residues. CDR1 MNHEY and CDR2 SVGAGI come from the germline V gene. Trimming took off 6 bases at V and 7 bases at J, with 12 bases between the two ends. The CDR3 loop reads CASSLSGGGYTF. CDR3 bases: TGTGCCAGCAGCCTTTCTGGAGGTGGCTACACCTTC.

The DNA for the CDR3 is TGTGCCAGCTCACCTGACGCTGGGGACAGGAAAGGAATCCACTTT. Translation gives CASSPDAGDRKGIHF. V is TRBV18 and J is TRBJ1-6, with TRBD1 identical over 8 bases. CDR3 length equals 15 residues. CDR1 is KGHSH, CDR2 LQKENI, per germline. With V trimmed by 3 bases and J by 17 bases, 15 bases remained unmatched.

The chain uses TRBV5-1 and TRBJ1-1; D is uncertain. The CDR3 is 12 residues long. Germline CDR1 reads SGHRS; CDR2 reads YFSETQ. V was cut by 0 bases and J by 11 bases, with 11 bases left in between. The CDR3 loop is CASSLAGFGAFF. DNA of the CDR3: TGCGCCAGCAGCTTGGCGGGGTTCGGGGCTTTCTTT.

This clone has just one count. This sequence joins TRBV29-1 and TRBJ2-7; TRBD1 matches 7 bases. Per germline, CDR1 SQVTM and CDR2 ANQGSEA. The CDR3 extends over 14 amino acids. Trimming cost V 1 base and J 4 bases; bases outside gene matches: 7. CDR3 in amino acids: CSVEGAGGRYEQYF. Here the CDR3 DNA reads TGCAGCGTTGAAGGCGCAGGGGGAAGGTACGAGCAGTACTTC.